The 26 T cell receptor beta chains listed next were all sequenced from one sample in a study of blood T cell repertoires in COVID-19. Repertoires were generated with immunoSEQ multiplex PCR, while TCRdb's copy carries only in-frame clones and drops some. The table has about 370,000 clones, 80% to 95% seen once. The sample taken for sequencing was PBMCs or T cells enriched from blood (not recorded which). These receptors were collected from a middle-aged woman who had been exposed to COVID-19.

The chain employs TRBV2 and TRBJ1-5, with D hard to call. Germline assignment: CDR1 SNHLY and CDR2 FYNNEI. CDR3 length: 13 residues. The V end was cut by 6 bases, the J end by 9 bases, with 15 bases between. CDR3 in DNA: TGTGCCAGCAGCCCACCCGCCGCCGGGCCCCAGCATTTT. Its protein product is CASSPPAAGPQHF.

The rearrangement joins TRBV6-5 to TRBJ1-2; TRBD1 aligns across 10 bases. V trimming: 8 bases; J trimming: 2 bases; junction bases outside the gene matches: 8. From germline, CDR1 is MNHEY and CDR2 SVGAGI. This CDR3 spans 15 amino acids. The CDR3 sequence: CASEFRQGANYGYTF. CDR3 coding DNA: TGTGCCAGCGAATTTCGACAGGGGGCGAACTATGGCTACACCTTC.

J is TRBJ1-5 and V is TRBV30; D is undetermined. The CDR3 spans 15 residues. Germline loops: CDR1 GTSNPN, CDR2 SVGIG (reference sequence). The V end lost 5 bases, the J end lost 6 bases, and 20 bases lay between the germline ends. The CDR3 protein is CAWLAHGRVGQPQHF. In DNA, the CDR3 is TGTGCCTGGTTGGCACATGGCCGGGTAGGTCAGCCCCAGCATTTT.

This chain's CDR3 is CASSADSGQPQHF. The DNA for the CDR3 is TGTGCCAGTAGCGCGGACTCCGGTCAGCCCCAGCATTTT. The rearrangement uses TRBV19 and TRBJ1-5, with no clear D. V dropped 6 bases and J dropped 6 bases, with 12 bases sitting between them. The CDR3 runs 13 residues. Germline CDR1 LNHDA, CDR2 SQIVND (reference sequence).

Remarks on this clone: The sample has other DNA sequences that encode this CDR3 too. The V call is TRBV29-1, the J call TRBJ1-1, with TRBD1 matching over 9 bases. V lost 6 bases and J lost 1; bases outside the gene matches: 3. CDR1 is SQVTM, CDR2 ANQGSEA, per germline. This CDR3 comprises 13 residues. The CDR3 spells CSVDRGGNTEAFF. The CDR3 DNA reads as TGCAGCGTGGACAGGGGCGGGAACACTGAAGCTTTCTTT.

V gene TRBV30 combines with J gene TRBJ1-2; TRBD1 matches 9 bases. V was clipped by 4 bases and J by 5 bases; unmatched bases: 2. The V gene's germline CDR1 is GTSNPN and CDR2 SVGIG (reference sequence). The CDR3 is 12 amino acids. CDR3 region: CAWTTGGYGYTF. In nucleotides, the CDR3 is TGTGCCTGGACGACAGGGGGGTATGGCTACACCTTC.

The V call is TRBV14, the J call TRBJ1-2; D is uncertain. Per germline, CDR1 SGHDN and CDR2 FVKESK. The CDR3 runs to 15 residues. The V end was cut by 4 bases, the J end by 1 base, with 13 bases between. The CDR3 DNA reads TGTGCCAGCAGCCCACTCGAGGGCCTTAACTATGGCTACACCTTC. Translated, it gives CASSPLEGLNYGYTF.

The chain recombines TRBV19 with TRBJ2-7; a weak D match, TRBD1 (6 bases). Germline values: CDR1 LNHDA, CDR2 SQIVND (reference sequence). This CDR3 spans 14 amino acids. The V end lost 5 bases, the J end lost 3 bases, and 14 bases lay between the germline ends. CDR3 coding DNA: TGTGCCAGTAGTCTTCCGGGACAAAACTACGAGCAGTACTTC. This codes for CASSLPGQNYEQYF.

CDR3 residues: CASRGGSTDTQYF. Here the CDR3 DNA reads TGTGCCAGCAGGGGGGGGTCGACAGATACGCAGTATTTT. The V and J genes are TRBV2 and TRBJ2-3; 7 bases are a match to TRBD2. This CDR3 has 13 amino acids. J lost 3 bases, V lost 6 bases, and 3 bases had no gene match. The germline gives CDR1 SNHLY, CDR2 FYNNEI.

This chain joins TRBV9 and TRBJ1-1; maybe TRBD1 (6 bases). V was pared by 0 bases and J by 1 base, with 13 bases between. This CDR3 has 16 residues. Germline-derived CDR1 and CDR2 are SGDLS and YYNGEE. CDR3 protein: CASSVAGQGSNTEAFF. Here the CDR3 DNA reads TGTGCCAGCAGCGTAGCTGGGCAGGGGTCGAACACTGAAGCTTTCTTT.

This chain joins TRBV14 and TRBJ2-7; 11 bases match TRBD2. Germline V gene data show CDR1 as SGHDN and CDR2 as FVKESK. CDR3 size: 19 residues. The V and J ends lost 2 bases and 1 base, in that order; junction bases with no gene match: 13. The CDR3 reads CASSQFWMGLAEFSYEQYF. As DNA, the CDR3 is TGTGCCAGCAGCCAATTCTGGATGGGACTAGCGGAATTTTCCTACGAGCAGTACTTC.

This chain connects TRBV5-1 to TRBJ2-1; 7 nucleotides line up with TRBD1. V trimming: 4 bases; J trimming: 15 bases; junction bases outside the gene matches: 13. The CDR3 spans 13 residues. The germline CDR1 and CDR2 sequences are SGHRS and YFSETQ. CDR3 region: CASSADRVGDLFF. The CDR3, as DNA: TGCGCCAGCAGCGCCGACAGGGTGGGGGATCTGTTCTTC.

V is TRBV7-9 and J is TRBJ1-1; 10 bases are a match to TRBD1. The CDR3 totals 13 residues. V was pared by 5 bases and J by 7 bases, with 4 bases of the junction left unmatched. Germline V gives CDR1 SEHNR, CDR2 FQNEAQ (reference sequence). As DNA, the CDR3 is TGTGCCAGCAGCCCGGGACAGGGGTATGAAGCTTTCTTT. Translating gives CASSPGQGYEAFF.

The rearrangement links TRBV27 to TRBJ1-2, with D uncertain. V lost 6 bases, J lost 4 bases, and 15 bases lay in between. The CDR3 consists of 14 residues. The germline V gene has CDR1 MNHEY and CDR2 SMNVEV (reference sequence). CDR3 residues: CASSQGDKRYGYTF. In nucleotides, the CDR3 is TGTGCCAGCAGCCAAGGAGATAAACGCTATGGCTACACCTTC.

The table lists this clone with a few counts. The rearrangement links TRBV18 to TRBJ2-7; 8 nucleotides match TRBD1. CDR3 length: 15 residues. Germline V gene data show CDR1 as KGHSH and CDR2 as LQKENI. The V gene end was trimmed by 3 bases and the J gene end by 7 bases; junction bases not matched to a gene: 11. This CDR3 reads CASSPWTGSGGEQYF. The CDR3 bases are TGTGCCAGCTCACCCTGGACAGGGTCTGGCGGGGAGCAGTACTTC.

This chain connects TRBV6-5 to TRBJ1-2; TRBD1 might be the D (5 bases). The CDR3 consists of 14 residues. From germline, CDR1 is MNHEY and CDR2 SVGAGI. The ends were cut back, 6 bases at V and 8 bases at J, with 19 bases in the middle. The CDR3 sequence is CASRQRGQLGGYTF. The CDR3 nucleotides read TGTGCCAGCAGACAGAGAGGACAACTCGGGGGCTACACCTTC.

The genes are TRBV25-1 and TRBJ2-7; 9 bases line up with TRBD1. The junction had 7 bases not matched to a gene; V was cut back by 6 bases and J by 4 bases. This CDR3 is 14 amino acids long. CDR1 MGHDK and CDR2 SYGVNS come from the germline V gene. The CDR3 DNA follows: TGTGCCAGCAGCAGTACCGGGACAGGGTACGAGCAGTACTTC. As protein: CASSSTGTGYEQYF.

In its sample, this clone was seen once. CDR3 sequence: CASSAGHGYTF. CDR3 nucleotides: TGTGCCAGCAGTGCTGGGCATGGCTACACCTTC. The chain carries TRBV2 and TRBJ1-2; D gene unclear. The germline CDR1 and CDR2 sequences are SNHLY and FYNNEI. The CDR3 length is 11 residues. V lost 4 bases and J lost 6, with 6 bases in between.

This chain connects TRBV19 to TRBJ1-2; D not certain. Germline-derived CDR1 and CDR2 are LNHDA and SQIVND (reference sequence). This CDR3 comprises 13 residues. V was cut by 5 bases and J by 4 bases, with 11 bases left in between. The CDR3: CASSSLRSYGYTF. As DNA, the CDR3 is TGTGCCAGTAGTTCACTCCGGTCCTATGGCTACACCTTC.

V and J are TRBV5-1 and TRBJ2-1; 8 bases align to TRBD1. Germline CDR1 SGHRS, CDR2 YFSETQ. After removal of 0 bases from V and 4 bases from J, the junction contained 9 bases not matched to a gene. CDR3 length equals 17 residues. CDR3 loop: CASSLASGQGPYNEQFF. The DNA of the CDR3 is TGCGCCAGCAGCTTGGCTTCCGGACAGGGACCATACAATGAGCAGTTCTTC.

V usage is TRBV6-6 and J usage is TRBJ1-3, with 8 nucleotides matching TRBD1. Germline lookup yields CDR1 MNHNY and CDR2 SVGAGI (reference sequence). V lost 7 bases and J lost 2; bases outside the gene matches: 10. The CDR3 sequence is 16 residues long. The CDR3 reads CASKKSGGRTGNTIYF. CDR3 coding DNA: TGTGCCAGCAAAAAATCAGGGGGCAGGACTGGAAACACCATATATTTT.

This chain joins TRBV5-1 and TRBJ1-1; D gene ambiguous. Trimming cost V 4 bases and J 1 base, with 11 bases left between them. Germline V gene data show CDR1 as SGHRS and CDR2 as YFSETQ. The CDR3 is 14 amino acids. CDR3 nucleotide sequence: TGCGCCAGCAGCCCCGAGGGCAGGAACACTGAAGCTTTCTTT. This codes for CASSPEGRNTEAFF. Looking up the rest from reference TRBV5-1 and TRBJ1-1 gives the full variable domain: KAGVTQTPRYLIKTRGQQVTLSCSPISGHRSVSWYQQTPGQGLQFLFEYFSETQRNKGNFPGRFSGRQFSNSRSEMNVSTLELGDSALYLCASSPEGRNTEAFFGQGTRLTVV.

The rearrangement uses TRBV18 and TRBJ1-1; 9 bases align to TRBD1. This CDR3 is 15 amino acids long. Germline values: CDR1 KGHSH, CDR2 LQKENI. J gave up 10 bases and V 6 bases, and 15 bases lay outside the gene matches. CDR3 in DNA: TGTGCCAGCTCCCCCCGGACAGGGGCCATCGGGGGAGCTTTCTTT. Translating gives CASSPRTGAIGGAFF.

The rearrangement joins TRBV29-1 to TRBJ2-6; 7 bases map to TRBD1. V gave up 7 bases and J gave up 0 bases; unmatched junction bases: 12. This CDR3 region has 17 residues. CDR1 and CDR2 from the germline V gene are SQVTM and ANQGSEA. CDR3 loop: CSAASRQGSSGANVLTF. The CDR3 DNA reads as TGCAGCGCCGCATCACGACAGGGAAGCTCTGGGGCCAACGTCCTGACTTTC.

In this sample, this clone turned up once. This chain joins TRBV19 and TRBJ2-3, with TRBD2 as a possible D gene (5 bases). The V gene lost 3 bases and the J gene lost 1 base, with 11 bases spanning the gap. This CDR3 contains 15 residues. Per the germline V gene, CDR1 is LNHDA and CDR2 is SQIVND (reference sequence). CDR3 in DNA: TGTGCCAGTAGTATGGGAGTGAGCGGCACAGATACGCAGTATTTT. Its protein product is CASSMGVSGTDTQYF.

The V call is TRBV7-2, the J call TRBJ2-7; 7 bases match TRBD1. J gave up 6 bases and V 1 base, and 3 bases lay outside the gene matches. The CDR3 contains 13 residues. The germline V gene has CDR1 SGHTA and CDR2 FQGNSA. The CDR3 is CASSLETGTEQYF. CDR3 DNA: TGTGCCAGCAGCTTAGAGACAGGGACCGAGCAGTACTTC.